This T cell receptor (beta chain) was found in a study of shared T cell receptors in the human thymus. The protocol was immunoSEQ multiplex PCR, while the TCRdb copy is restricted to in-frame clones and leaves out a portion. The data show some 720,000 clones, 88% seen once. The germline V and J ends were trimmed by 6 bases and 3 bases, with 15 bases remaining between them. The CDR3 is 14 residues long. Germline V gives CDR1 MDHEN, CDR2 SYDVKM. This sample also appeared in a second study, on human thymus T cells. That report notes: Highly overlapping thymic repertoires in unrelated individuals were reported by related research.

This TCR came from a boy less than two years old with a congenital heart defect. The rearrangement uses TRBV28 and TRBJ2-7; D is perhaps TRBD1 (6 bases). The sample taken for sequencing was thymocytes. CDR3 in DNA: TGTGCCAGCAGCCAGGAGGACAGCGACTACGAGCAGTACTTC. As protein: CASSQEDSDYEQYF.